The clone carrying this T cell receptor (beta chain) has just a few counts. Its antigen is unidentified. This sample was included in a study of beta chain features in type 1 diabetes. Whole-study results and caveats: Moderate yet significant TCRB CDR3 shortening was seen in Type 1 diabetes patients in all four CD4+ subsets. VDJ junctions from patients with type 1 diabetes contained fewer insertions and more deletions.

Sorting produced populations that all topped 98% purity. Trimming removed 2 bases from V and 2 bases from J; junction bases left unmatched: 5. The CDR3 has 16 residues. Germline V gene sequence: CDR1 SGDLS, CDR2 YYNGEE. The entirety of the isolated RNA underwent reverse transcription, so expressed TCRB transcripts were sequenced. Measured with immunoSEQ multiplex PCR; TCRdb has only the in-frame clones, and not every one. Of some 350,000 clones listed, less than 15% are singletons. Sequenced: naive CD4+ T cells from blood. The chain has TRBV9 and TRBJ2-4, with 9 positions matching TRBD2. The clonotype originates from a woman aged 18-29 years with type 1 diabetes. The CDR3 DNA sequence: TGTGCCAGCAGCGTTAGCGGGAGTCTGACCAAAAACATTCAGTACTTC. It yields the protein CASSVSGSLTKNIQYF.